This T cell receptor (beta chain) was obtained from a study of blood T cell repertoires in COVID-19. V was pared by 9 bases and J by 0 bases, with 5 bases of the junction left unmatched. From germline, CDR1 is ENHRY and CDR2 SYGVKD. The CDR3 has 14 amino acids. Original data processing: Estimated nucleated cell counts came from reference gene primer amplification. Data came from immunoSEQ multiplex PCR; TCRdb stores just in-frame clones and leaves some out. The V and J calls and clone size come from that table; D and trimming were worked out from the DNA. Of fewer than 250,000 clones listed, approximately 83% are singletons.

The TCR originated in a human donor in a cohort sampled during active COVID-19. The sequenced sample was peripheral blood. The chain joins TRBV10-3 to TRBJ2-5; 9 bases line up with TRBD2. The CDR3 is CAIGGGVYQETQYF. CDR3 bases: TGTGCCATTGGCGGGGGGGTGTACCAAGAGACCCAGTACTTC.